One sample yielded the 18 T cell receptor beta chains listed below, sequenced in a study of T cells in Graves' hyperthyroidism and ophthalmopathy. The CDR3 regions of TCR beta were amplified from RNA transcripts. An initial round of RT-PCR targeting the TCR CDR3 relied on the HTBI primer set. TCRdb independently ran MiXCR on the multiplex PCR reads; one entry per CDR3 protein. The sample shows hundreds of thousands of distinct CDR3 sequences, 12% to 15% of them seen only once. Sample: blood. Receptors originate from a young woman with Graves' hyperthyroidism.

This sequence joins TRBV14 and TRBJ1-4, with 8 bases aligning to TRBD1. Germline assignment: CDR1 SGHDN and CDR2 FVKESK. Trimming at V came to 4 bases and at J to 4 bases, leaving 5 bases not matched to a gene. The CDR3 sequence is 15 residues long. The CDR3 loop is CASSPRGRGNEKLFF. The CDR3 nucleotides are TGTGCCAGCAGCCCCAGGGGGCGCGGTAATGAAAAACTGTTTTTT.

The V and J genes are TRBV20-1 and TRBJ2-1, with 7 bases fitting TRBD2. CDR1 and CDR2 (germline): DFQATT, SNEGSKA (reference sequence). CDR3 size: 11 residues. Trimming took 7 bases from V and 12 from J; bases not matched to a gene: 9. CDR3 sequence (DNA): TGCAGTGTTTGGGTGCGGGAGTGGCAGTTCTTC. Translation gives CSVWVREWQFF.

Details on this clonotype: Possible read error: a much larger clone is one base away. V usage is TRBV18 and J usage is TRBJ1-6, with a possible D match to TRBD1 (6 bases). Germline V lookup: CDR1 KGHSH, CDR2 LQKENI. With 3 bases removed from V and 3 bases from J, the gap between germline ends came to 6 bases. The CDR3 sequence is 14 residues long. The CDR3 is CASSPDSYNSPLHF. The CDR3 DNA is TGTGCCAGCTCACCGGACAGCTATAATTCACCCCTCCACTTT.

The chain has TRBV18 and TRBJ1-2; D remains ambiguous. V was pared by 0 bases and J by 12 bases, with 17 bases between. Germline V gene sequence: CDR1 KGHSH, CDR2 LQKENI. The CDR3 is 14 residues long. In DNA, the CDR3 is TGTGCCAGCTCACCACCTTCAAATTTAGAGCCACACACCTTC. This gives the protein CASSPPSNLEPHTF. Based on the CDR3 plus reference TRBV18 and TRBJ1-2, the full variable domain is NAGVMQNPRHLVRRRGQEARLRCSPMKGHSHVYWYRQLPEEGLKFMVYLQKENIIDESGMPKERFSAEFPKEGPSILRIQQVVRGDSAAYFCASSPPSNLEPHTFGSGTRLTVV.

This clonotype has a handful of counts. The V and J genes are TRBV6-2 or TRBV6-3 and TRBJ2-1; TRBD2 might be the D (5 bases). Trimming shortened V by 7 bases and J by 12 bases, and 16 bases separated the two germline ends. The germline CDR1 and CDR2 sequences are MNHEY and SVGEGT. CDR3 size: 12 residues. In DNA, the CDR3 is TGTGCCAGCACCAAAACGGGATTTGGGCAGTTCTTC. This sequence encodes CASTKTGFGQFF.

This clonotype came up a few times. The V and J genes are TRBV27 and TRBJ1-2, with 8 bases that match TRBD1. The germline gives CDR1 MNHEY, CDR2 SMNVEV (reference sequence). V dropped 5 bases and J dropped 4; count of bases not matched to a gene: 9. The CDR3 loop spans 15 amino acids. The CDR3 loop is CASSIKPGGGYGYTF. CDR3 sequence (DNA): TGTGCCAGCAGTATAAAACCAGGGGGCGGCTATGGCTACACCTTC.

This clonotype was picked up a small number of times. The genes are TRBV4-1 and TRBJ2-7; TRBD1 agrees at 7 bases. This CDR3 contains 15 residues. The germline gives CDR1 MGHRA, CDR2 YSYEKL. V was pared by 3 bases and J by 3 bases, with 8 bases of the junction left unmatched. This CDR3 is CASSHPAQGVYEQYF. The CDR3 nucleotides read TGCGCCAGCAGCCATCCCGCCCAGGGGGTCTACGAGCAGTACTTC.

At least ten counts were recorded for this clonotype. V gene TRBV6-2 or TRBV6-3 combines with J gene TRBJ1-5; tentative D call: TRBD1 (6 bases). The CDR3 sequence is 14 residues long. Between the trimmed V and J ends, which lost 0 bases and 4 bases, there was a span of 7 bases. Germline values: CDR1 MNHEY, CDR2 SVGEGT. The CDR3 loop is CASSYSRGNQPQHF. The CDR3 nucleotides read TGTGCCAGCAGTTACTCCAGGGGTAATCAGCCCCAGCATTTT.

The chain carries TRBV30 and TRBJ1-6; 8 nucleotides line up with TRBD1. This CDR3 spans 17 amino acids. With V trimmed by 3 bases and J by 6 bases, 13 bases remained unmatched. Germline assignment: CDR1 GTSNPN and CDR2 SVGIG (reference sequence). In nucleotides, the CDR3 is TGTGCCTGGAGGAAAGATCCGTACAGGGGGAGTAATTCACCCCTCCACTTT. It yields the protein CAWRKDPYRGSNSPLHF.

This clonotype has at least ten counts. The chain couples TRBV28 to TRBJ2-1; 8 bases map to TRBD1. This CDR3 comprises 17 residues. The junction had 7 bases not matched to a gene; V was cut back by 0 bases and J by 3 bases. Germline CDR1 reads MDHEN; CDR2 reads SYDVKM. The CDR3 sequence: CASSLWTGQANYNEQFF. The CDR3 bases are TGTGCCAGCAGTTTATGGACGGGACAGGCGAACTACAATGAGCAGTTCTTC.

The CDR3: CASGLEQETQYF. CDR3 sequence (DNA): TGTGCTAGTGGTTTGGAACAAGAGACCCAGTACTTC. J is TRBJ2-5 and V is TRBV12-5; D remains ambiguous. CDR3 length equals 12 residues. V lost 1 base to trimming and J lost 2 bases, with 2 bases between them. Germline-derived CDR1 and CDR2 are LGHNT and FRNRAP.

This clonotype was counted at least ten times. The chain has TRBV5-1 and TRBJ2-7; D tentatively reads TRBD1 or TRBD2 (5 bases each). Germline CDR1 SGHRS, CDR2 YFSETQ. This CDR3 contains 14 residues. V was pared by 6 bases and J by 7 bases, with 20 bases between. The CDR3 protein is CASTWDGIVAEQYF. CDR3 sequence (DNA): TGCGCCAGCACCTGGGACGGTATAGTCGCGGAGCAGTACTTC.

In its sample, this clonotype was seen many times. The chain recombines TRBV7-2 with TRBJ2-3; tentatively, D is TRBD1 or TRBD2 (5 bases each). Germline loops: CDR1 SGHTA, CDR2 FQGNSA. The CDR3 is 14 residues long. Trimming cost V 6 bases and J 1 base, with 11 bases left between them. The chain's CDR3 is CASRLQGGTDTQYF. CDR3 bases: TGTGCCAGCAGATTGCAGGGAGGCACAGATACGCAGTATTTT.

This clonotype was found many times. The rearrangement links TRBV4-1 to TRBJ2-5, with 10 bases fitting TRBD2. This CDR3 is 19 amino acids long. Germline V gene lookup returns CDR1 MGHRA and CDR2 YSYEKL. J gave up 0 bases and V 2 bases, and 12 bases lay outside the gene matches. The CDR3 here is CASSQHHLAGVLNQETQYF. DNA of the CDR3: TGCGCCAGCAGCCAACACCATCTAGCGGGGGTCCTAAACCAAGAGACCCAGTACTTC.

This clonotype appeared many times. The rearrangement uses TRBV18 and TRBJ1-1; weak D call: TRBD1 (5 bases). V was cut by 3 bases and J by 1 base, with 9 bases left in between. The CDR3 sequence is 14 residues long. The germline V gene has CDR1 KGHSH and CDR2 LQKENI. CDR3 sequence: CASSPLGGNTEAFF. CDR3 coding DNA: TGTGCCAGCTCACCTCTTGGGGGGAACACTGAAGCTTTCTTT.

Worth noting for this clonotype: This clone may be a read error of a much larger clone one base away. This chain connects TRBV5-1 to TRBJ2-1; weak D call: TRBD2 (6 bases). The CDR3 totals 17 residues. Germline V gene lookup returns CDR1 SGHRS and CDR2 YFSETQ. CDR3 nucleotides: TGCGCCAGCAGCTTGGTGGGGGGTCGAGGGCCATACAATGAGCAGCTCTTC. Amino acids: CASSLVGGRGPYNEQLF.

This clonotype occurred once. The V call is TRBV7-8, the J call TRBJ2-2, with D possibly being TRBD1 (6 bases). This CDR3 is built from 14 residues. The V end was cut by 7 bases, the J end by 1 base, with 10 bases between. From germline, CDR1 is SGHVS and CDR2 FQNEAQ. The CDR3 DNA is TGTGCCAGCATATACAGGGTGAACACCGGGGAGCTGTTTTTT. Protein sequence: CASIYRVNTGELFF.

This chain uses TRBV4-1 with TRBJ1-1; TRBD1 agrees at 10 bases. The length of the CDR3 is 14 residues. Germline CDR1 reads MGHRA; CDR2 reads YSYEKL. J gave up 8 bases and V 4 bases, and 7 bases lay outside the gene matches. Written as DNA, the CDR3 is TGCGCCAGCAGCCGAGGGACAGGGGAACCCGAAGCTTTCTTT. Protein: CASSRGTGEPEAFF.